The rows below give T cell receptor beta chains drawn from one sample of a study of cytomegalovirus exposure and HLA in healthy donors. Generated by immunoSEQ multiplex PCR, the TCRdb table keeps only in-frame clones and is missing some. The repertoire holds about 130,000 clones, with about 89% as singletons. The specimen sequenced was PBMCs. These receptors originate from a woman younger than 30 in good health and CMV-seronegative. Both conserved end residues are part of each CDR3. Each record gives: clone size, J gene, V gene, D gene, CDR3 DNA, CDR3 protein. D genes are given only for firm matches. The size entry is marked missing in some rows and otherwise reads once, few, many or a size class.

clone_size: once
j_call: TRBJ2-2
v_call: TRBV5-4
d_call: TRBD2
cdr3_nt: TGTGCCAGCAGCCCACCGGGACTAGTAGAGACCGGGGAGCTGTTTTTT
cdr3_aa: CASSPPGLVETGELFF

clone_size: .
j_call: TRBJ2-3
v_call: TRBV2
d_call: TRBD1
cdr3_nt: TGTGCCAGCAGTTCTGGACAGGCGGGCACAGATACGCAGTATTTT
cdr3_aa: CASSSGQAGTDTQYF

clone_size: .
j_call: TRBJ2-5
v_call: TRBV6-5
d_call: TRBD1
cdr3_nt: TGTGCCAGCAGTTATTCGACAGGGGACCAAGAGACCCAGTACTTC
cdr3_aa: CASSYSTGDQETQYF

clone_size: .
j_call: TRBJ2-7
v_call: TRBV28
d_call: .
cdr3_nt: TGTGCCAGCAGTAAGCAGTCTAGCGATACCTACGAGCAGTACTTC
cdr3_aa: CASSKQSSDTYEQYF

clone_size: .
j_call: TRBJ2-5
v_call: TRBV5-1
d_call: TRBD1
cdr3_nt: TGCGCCAGCAGAGTGGCGGCAGGGGGCGAAGAGACCCAGTACTTC
cdr3_aa: CASRVAAGGEETQYF

clone_size: .
j_call: TRBJ1-2
v_call: TRBV12-5
d_call: .
cdr3_nt: TGTGCTAGTGGTTCGGATCCCGGACGGGAAGACTATGGCTACACCTTC
cdr3_aa: CASGSDPGREDYGYTF

clone_size: .
j_call: TRBJ1-5
v_call: TRBV5-5
d_call: TRBD1
cdr3_nt: TGTGCCAGCAGCATAGGGGACAGGCGCAGCAATCAGCCCCAGCATTTT
cdr3_aa: CASSIGDRRSNQPQHF

clone_size: .
j_call: TRBJ2-1
v_call: TRBV29-1
d_call: .
cdr3_nt: TGCAGCGTTGGTATTGGCCGAGGATCCTACAATGAGCAGTTCTTC
cdr3_aa: CSVGIGRGSYNEQFF

clone_size: .
j_call: TRBJ2-5
v_call: TRBV28
d_call: TRBD1
cdr3_nt: TGTGCCAGCTGGGAAGGGGGCGGCGAGACCCAGTACTTC
cdr3_aa: CASWEGGGETQYF

clone_size: .
j_call: TRBJ2-7
v_call: TRBV5-3
d_call: TRBD2
cdr3_nt: TGTGCCAGAAGCTTGGCGGGACTACCTGCCTACGAGCAGTACTTC
cdr3_aa: CARSLAGLPAYEQYF

clone_size: .
j_call: TRBJ1-2
v_call: TRBV5-1
d_call: TRBD1
cdr3_nt: TGCGCCAGCAGCCCGGGACAGGGTTATAATGGCTACACCTTC
cdr3_aa: CASSPGQGYNGYTF